A single sample gave rise to the 14 T cell receptor beta chains below, sequenced in a study of T cells after yellow fever vaccination. From the 5' RACE reads, TCRdb called clonotypes with MiXCR, one entry per CDR3 protein. The top ten clones hold around 33% of a sample with some 170,000 distinct CDR3 sequences, about a tenth of them seen once. The input for sequencing was CD8+ T cells sorted from PBMCs, taken 45 days after the yellow fever booster vaccination. These receptors originate from a man aged 18 to 30 who received the YFV17D yellow fever vaccine.

Ten or more counts support this clonotype. The genes are TRBV4-3 and TRBJ2-5; TRBD2 aligns across 8 bases. Trimming cost V 0 bases and J 5 bases; bases outside gene matches: 5. The CDR3 contains 15 residues. Germline values: CDR1 LGHNA, CDR2 YSLEER. The CDR3 here is CASSQDGTSLETQYF. As DNA, the CDR3 is TGCGCCAGCAGCCAAGATGGGACTAGTTTGGAGACCCAGTACTTC.

The chain employs TRBV20-1 and TRBJ2-7; 9 bases fit TRBD1. The V and J ends lost 6 bases and 3 bases, in that order; junction bases with no gene match: 6. Germline values: CDR1 DFQATT, CDR2 SNEGSKA (reference sequence). This CDR3 spans 13 amino acids. CDR3 sequence (DNA): TGCAGTGCGACCGGGACAGGGAACTACGAGCAGTACTTC. Translated, it gives CSATGTGNYEQYF.

The CDR3 region is CASSRYSTSLGTQYF. The CDR3 bases are TGTGCCAGTAGTAGGTACAGCACCTCACTGGGTACGCAGTATTTT. The chain uses TRBV19 and TRBJ2-3; D uncertain. Trimming stripped 4 bases from V and 8 bases from J, with 19 bases between. CDR1 is LNHDA, CDR2 SQIVND, per germline (reference sequence). The CDR3 runs 15 residues.

The chain has TRBV4-2 and TRBJ1-2; no reliable D call. V lost 0 bases, J lost 3 bases, and 23 bases lay in between. The CDR3 is made up of 19 amino acids. CDR1 and CDR2 (germline): LGHNA, YNFKEQ. DNA of the CDR3: TGTGCCAGCAGCCAAGATATTCTCGCGGGCACACCAACGGACTATGGCTACACCTTC. Amino acids: CASSQDILAGTPTDYGYTF.

This sequence joins TRBV4-3 and TRBJ2-7; no clear D gene. The germline gives CDR1 LGHNA, CDR2 YSLEER. Deletions cut 0 bases from V and 0 bases from J, with 12 bases between. The CDR3 is 16 residues long. The CDR3 nucleotides are TGCGCCAGCAGCCAAGATGGTTTCGGAACCTCCTACGAGCAGTACTTC. This codes for CASSQDGFGTSYEQYF.

The rearrangement joins TRBV5-1 to TRBJ2-7, with 8 positions matching TRBD1. Germline V gene sequence: CDR1 SGHRS, CDR2 YFSETQ. CDR3 length equals 14 residues. V was clipped by 0 bases and J by 5 bases; unmatched bases: 4. In DNA form, the CDR3 reads TGCGCCAGCAGCTTGGTGCAGGGGGCGAACGAGCAGTACTTC. The encoded protein is CASSLVQGANEQYF.

This clonotype turned up a few times. The chain links TRBV4-1 to TRBJ2-1; the D gene could be TRBD1 or TRBD2 (6 bases each). CDR3 length equals 19 residues. Germline V gives CDR1 MGHRA, CDR2 YSYEKL. Trimming cost V 3 bases and J 4 bases, with 25 bases left between them. The CDR3 reads CASSQVFGQTGGRYNEQFF. The CDR3 DNA reads as TGCGCCAGCAGCCAGGTCTTCGGACAGACAGGAGGGAGATACAATGAGCAGTTCTTC.

This clonotype was recorded a few times. At one boundary the junction diverges from the germline segment, which might be a read error. The J gene is TRBJ1-1, the V gene TRBV6-5; 9 nucleotides align to TRBD1. The CDR3 runs to 15 residues. CDR1 is MNHEY and CDR2 is SVGAGI in the germline V gene. The CDR3 coding sequence is TGTGCCAGCAGTTACTTAGGACAGGGGAACGCTGAAGCTTTCTTT. Translation gives CASSYLGQGNAEAFF.

This clonotype was observed a few times. This chain uses TRBV29-1 with TRBJ1-1; weak D call: TRBD1 (6 bases). Germline V gene lookup returns CDR1 SQVTM and CDR2 ANQGSEA. The CDR3 totals 12 residues. The V gene lost 7 bases and the J gene lost 2 bases, with 11 bases spanning the gap. The DNA for the CDR3 is TGCAGCGGGCTGGGGGGCAACACTGAAGCTTTCTTT. Translating it yields CSGLGGNTEAFF. Looking up the rest from reference TRBV29-1 and TRBJ1-1 gives the full variable domain: SAVISQKPSRDICQRGTSLTIQCQVDSQVTMMFWYRQQPGQSLTLIATANQGSEATYESGFVIDKFPISRPNLTFSTLTVSNMSPEDSSIYLCSGLGGNTEAFFGQGTRLTVV.

The gene calls are TRBV7-2 and TRBJ1-4; 7 bases agree with TRBD1. Per germline, CDR1 SGHTA and CDR2 FQGNSA. The CDR3 has 13 amino acids. With V trimmed by 2 bases and J by 15 bases, 9 bases remained unmatched. The CDR3 DNA follows: TGTGCCAGCAGCTTACACCCTCCGGGACAGTTGTTTTTT. Amino acid sequence: CASSLHPPGQLFF.

This clonotype was found many times. The chain has TRBV6-2 or TRBV6-3 and TRBJ2-3; TRBD2 aligns across 10 bases. The CDR3 is 17 residues long. CDR1 is MNHEY and CDR2 is SVGEGT in the germline V gene. V lost 0 bases to trimming and J lost 2 bases; unmatched junction nucleotides: 5. The CDR3 protein is CASSYSPAGGPTDTQYF. CDR3 sequence (DNA): TGTGCCAGCAGTTACTCCCCAGCGGGGGGGCCCACAGATACGCAGTATTTT.

This clonotype has only a few counts. This chain links TRBV20-1 with TRBJ2-7; D unresolved. CDR3 length: 13 residues. V was shortened by 0 bases and J by 0 bases, with 6 bases between the two germline ends. Per the germline V gene, CDR1 is DFQATT and CDR2 is SNEGSKA (reference sequence). Here the CDR3 reads CSARDLSSYEQYF. Written as DNA, the CDR3 is TGCAGTGCTAGAGATCTCAGCTCCTACGAGCAGTACTTC.

The chain carries TRBV7-9 and TRBJ2-7; D tentatively fits TRBD1 or TRBD2 (5 bases each). The V and J ends lost 8 bases and 5 bases respectively, with 13 bases between them. Germline assignment: CDR1 SEHNR and CDR2 FQNEAQ (reference sequence). The CDR3 contains 12 residues. CDR3 in DNA: TGTGCCAGCCAACGGGGCCGGCACGAGCAGTACTTC. It codes for CASQRGRHEQYF. Filled out from reference TRBV7-9 and TRBJ2-7, the complete variable domain reads DTGVSQNPRHKITKRGQNVTFRCDPISEHNRLYWYRQTLGQGPEFLTYFQNEAQLEKSRLLSDRFSAERPKGSFSTLEIQRTEQGDSAMYLCASQRGRHEQYFGPGTRLTVT.

The table lists this clonotype with many counts. The rearrangement joins TRBV6-5 to TRBJ2-1; no definite D call. Germline CDR1 MNHEY, CDR2 SVGAGI. V gave up 2 bases and J gave up 8 bases, with 16 bases separating them. This CDR3 contains 15 residues. The CDR3 loop reads CASSYGRGIRDEQFF. CDR3 sequence (DNA): TGTGCCAGCAGTTACGGTCGTGGGATTCGTGATGAGCAGTTCTTC.